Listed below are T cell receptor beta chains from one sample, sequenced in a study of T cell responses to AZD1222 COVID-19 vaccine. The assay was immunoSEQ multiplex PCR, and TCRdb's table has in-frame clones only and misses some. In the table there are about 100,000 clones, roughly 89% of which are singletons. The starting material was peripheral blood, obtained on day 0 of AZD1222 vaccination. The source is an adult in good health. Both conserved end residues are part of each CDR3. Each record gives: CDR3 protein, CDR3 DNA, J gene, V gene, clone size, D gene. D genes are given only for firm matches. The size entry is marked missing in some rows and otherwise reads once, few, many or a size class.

CDR3 protein: CASSLARQGLMQETQYF; CDR3 DNA: TGTGCCAGCAGCTTAGCGCGGCAGGGTTTGATGCAAGAGACCCAGTACTTC; J gene: TRBJ2-5; V gene: TRBV7-9; clone size: -; D gene: -
CDR3 protein: CASSRSVVVEGEAFF; CDR3 DNA: TGTGCCAGCAGCCGAAGCGTAGTTGTGGAGGGAGAAGCTTTCTTT; J gene: TRBJ1-1; V gene: TRBV9; clone size: -; D gene: -
CDR3 protein: CASQAGTGGYEQYF; CDR3 DNA: TGTGCCAGCCAAGCCGGGACAGGGGGCTACGAGCAGTACTTC; J gene: TRBJ2-7; V gene: TRBV18; clone size: once; D gene: TRBD1
CDR3 protein: CASRRTGDSPLHF; CDR3 DNA: TGTGCCAGCAGACGGACAGGGGATTCACCCCTCCACTTT; J gene: TRBJ1-6; V gene: TRBV27; clone size: once; D gene: TRBD1
CDR3 protein: CASSLGPGGHEQFF; CDR3 DNA: TGTGCCAGCAGCTTAGGGCCAGGGGGCCATGAGCAGTTCTTC; J gene: TRBJ2-1; V gene: TRBV7-9; clone size: -; D gene: TRBD1
CDR3 protein: CASSPPVLAGYNEQFF; CDR3 DNA: TGTGCCAGCTCACCACCTGTACTAGCGGGTTACAATGAGCAGTTCTTC; J gene: TRBJ2-1; V gene: TRBV18; clone size: -; D gene: TRBD2
CDR3 protein: CASRRTGGADWEQYF; CDR3 DNA: TGCGCCAGCAGACGGACGGGGGGCGCCGATTGGGAGCAGTACTTC; J gene: TRBJ2-7; V gene: TRBV5-1; clone size: -; D gene: -
CDR3 protein: CASSPQRQGYNQPQHF; CDR3 DNA: TGTGCCAGCTCACCGCAGAGGCAGGGTTACAATCAGCCCCAGCATTTT; J gene: TRBJ1-5; V gene: TRBV18; clone size: -; D gene: -
CDR3 protein: CASSLNQETQYF; CDR3 DNA: TGTGCCAGCAGCTTAAACCAAGAGACCCAGTACTTC; J gene: TRBJ2-5; V gene: TRBV11-1; clone size: -; D gene: -
CDR3 protein: CARRHRTGAAGNTIYF; CDR3 DNA: TGTGCCAGAAGGCACCGTACAGGGGCTGCTGGAAACACCATATATTTT; J gene: TRBJ1-3; V gene: TRBV5-3; clone size: -; D gene: TRBD1
CDR3 protein: CASSGQVTEAFF; CDR3 DNA: TGTGCCAGCAGTGGACAGGTCACTGAAGCTTTCTTT; J gene: TRBJ1-1; V gene: TRBV25-1; clone size: -; D gene: -
CDR3 protein: CASSLGAGFSPLHF; CDR3 DNA: TGTGCCAGCAGCTTAGGCGCCGGGTTTTCACCCCTCCACTTT; J gene: TRBJ1-6; V gene: TRBV11-2; clone size: many; D gene: -
CDR3 protein: CASSDVLGTSGRSGELFF; CDR3 DNA: TGTGCCAGCAGCGATGTATTAGGGACTAGCGGGAGATCCGGGGAGCTGTTTTTT; J gene: TRBJ2-2; V gene: TRBV3-1/TRBV3-2; clone size: -; D gene: TRBD2
CDR3 protein: CASSYSYARGREAFF; CDR3 DNA: TGTGCCAGCAGTTACTCCTATGCGAGGGGTCGTGAAGCTTTCTTT; J gene: TRBJ1-1; V gene: TRBV6-5; clone size: -; D gene: -
CDR3 protein: CAISAMDGRSYNEQFF; CDR3 DNA: TGTGCCATCAGTGCAATGGACGGTCGCTCCTACAATGAGCAGTTCTTC; J gene: TRBJ2-1; V gene: TRBV10-3; clone size: -; D gene: -
CDR3 protein: CASSPPASGAGYNEQFF; CDR3 DNA: TGTGCCAGCTCACCACCGGCTAGCGGGGCGGGTTACAATGAGCAGTTCTTC; J gene: TRBJ2-1; V gene: TRBV18; clone size: -; D gene: TRBD2
CDR3 protein: CASSWEGQGSSGYTF; CDR3 DNA: TGTGCCAGCAGCTGGGAGGGACAGGGTTCGAGCGGCTACACCTTC; J gene: TRBJ1-2; V gene: TRBV5-6; clone size: once; D gene: TRBD1
CDR3 protein: CASSYGGGRTEAFF; CDR3 DNA: TGTGCCAGCAGTTACGGCGGGGGGAGAACTGAAGCTTTCTTT; J gene: TRBJ1-1; V gene: TRBV6-2/TRBV6-3; clone size: -; D gene: -
CDR3 protein: CASSPETGLYGYTF; CDR3 DNA: TGTGCCAGCAGCCCAGAGACAGGACTCTATGGCTACACCTTC; J gene: TRBJ1-2; V gene: TRBV11-2; clone size: once; D gene: -
CDR3 protein: CASGWRRGGTDTQYF; CDR3 DNA: TGTGCCAGTGGGTGGAGGCGGGGAGGTACAGATACGCAGTATTTT; J gene: TRBJ2-3; V gene: TRBV27; clone size: once; D gene: -